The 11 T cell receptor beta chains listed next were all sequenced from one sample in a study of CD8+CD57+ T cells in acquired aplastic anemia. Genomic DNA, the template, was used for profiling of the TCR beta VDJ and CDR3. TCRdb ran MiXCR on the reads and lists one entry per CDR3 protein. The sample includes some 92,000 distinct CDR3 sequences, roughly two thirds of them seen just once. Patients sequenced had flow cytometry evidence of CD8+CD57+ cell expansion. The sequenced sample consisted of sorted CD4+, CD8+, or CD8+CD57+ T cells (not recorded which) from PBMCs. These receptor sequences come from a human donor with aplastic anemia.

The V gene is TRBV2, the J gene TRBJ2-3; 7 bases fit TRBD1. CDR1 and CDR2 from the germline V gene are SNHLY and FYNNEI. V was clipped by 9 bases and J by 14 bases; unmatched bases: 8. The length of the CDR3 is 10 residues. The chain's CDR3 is CASSSEGAYF. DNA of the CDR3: TGTGCCAGTAGCTCAGAGGGGGCGTATTTT.

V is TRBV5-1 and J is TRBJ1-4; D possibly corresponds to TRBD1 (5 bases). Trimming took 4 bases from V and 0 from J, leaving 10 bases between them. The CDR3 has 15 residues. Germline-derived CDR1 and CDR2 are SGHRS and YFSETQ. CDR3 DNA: TGCGCCAGCAGCCTGGGACGTGCAACTAATGAAAAACTGTTTTTT. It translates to CASSLGRATNEKLFF.

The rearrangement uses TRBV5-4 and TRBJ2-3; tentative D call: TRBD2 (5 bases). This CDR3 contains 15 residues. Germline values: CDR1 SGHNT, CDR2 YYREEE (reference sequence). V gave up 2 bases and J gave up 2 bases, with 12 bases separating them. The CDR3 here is CASSFRGGNTDTQYF. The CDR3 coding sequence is TGTGCCAGCAGCTTTCGCGGAGGAAACACAGATACGCAGTATTTT.

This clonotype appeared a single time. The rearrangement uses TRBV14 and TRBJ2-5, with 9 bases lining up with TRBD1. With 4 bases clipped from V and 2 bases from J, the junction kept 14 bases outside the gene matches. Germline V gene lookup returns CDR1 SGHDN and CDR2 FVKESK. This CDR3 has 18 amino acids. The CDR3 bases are TGTGCCAGCAGCCCCAGGGGGGTGGTCGGGACAGGGCAAGAGACCCAGTACTTC. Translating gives CASSPRGVVGTGQETQYF.

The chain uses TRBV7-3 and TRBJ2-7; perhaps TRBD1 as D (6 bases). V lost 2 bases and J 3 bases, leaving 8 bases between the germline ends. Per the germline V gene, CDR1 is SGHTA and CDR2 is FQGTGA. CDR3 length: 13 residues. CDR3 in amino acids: CASSLDRFYEQYF. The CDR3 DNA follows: TGTGCCAGCAGCTTAGACAGGTTCTACGAGCAGTACTTC.

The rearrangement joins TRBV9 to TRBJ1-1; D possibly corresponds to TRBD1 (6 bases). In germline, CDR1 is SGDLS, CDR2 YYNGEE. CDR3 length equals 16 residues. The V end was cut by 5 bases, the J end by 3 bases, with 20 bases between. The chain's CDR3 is CASSHYRDTYDTEAFF. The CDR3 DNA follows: TGTGCCAGCAGTCATTACCGGGACACCTACGACACTGAAGCTTTCTTT.

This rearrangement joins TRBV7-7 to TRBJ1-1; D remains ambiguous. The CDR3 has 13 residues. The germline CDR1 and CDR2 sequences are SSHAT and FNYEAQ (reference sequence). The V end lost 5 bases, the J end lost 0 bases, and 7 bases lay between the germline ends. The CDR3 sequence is CASSAALNTEAFF. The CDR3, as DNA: TGTGCCAGCAGCGCCGCCCTGAACACTGAAGCTTTCTTT.

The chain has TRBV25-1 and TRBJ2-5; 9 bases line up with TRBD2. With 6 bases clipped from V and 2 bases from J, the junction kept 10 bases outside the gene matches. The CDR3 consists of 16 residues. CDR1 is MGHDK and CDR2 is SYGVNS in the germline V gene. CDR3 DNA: TGTGCCAGCAGCCAAGATGGCGGGGGGGAACAAGAGACCCAGTACTTC. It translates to CASSQDGGGEQETQYF.

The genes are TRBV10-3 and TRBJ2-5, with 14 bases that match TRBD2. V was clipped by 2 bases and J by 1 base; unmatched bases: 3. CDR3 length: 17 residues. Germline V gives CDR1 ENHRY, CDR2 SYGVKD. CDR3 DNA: TGTGCCATCAGTGAGGGGACTAGCGGGGGTCCCCAAGAGACCCAGTACTTC. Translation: CAISEGTSGGPQETQYF.

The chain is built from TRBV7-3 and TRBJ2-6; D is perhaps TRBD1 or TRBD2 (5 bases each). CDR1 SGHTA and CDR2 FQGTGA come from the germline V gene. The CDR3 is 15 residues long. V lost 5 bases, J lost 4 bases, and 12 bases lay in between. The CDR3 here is CASSRDGAGANVLTF. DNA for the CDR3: TGTGCCAGCAGCCGGGACGGGGCAGGGGCCAACGTCCTGACTTTC.

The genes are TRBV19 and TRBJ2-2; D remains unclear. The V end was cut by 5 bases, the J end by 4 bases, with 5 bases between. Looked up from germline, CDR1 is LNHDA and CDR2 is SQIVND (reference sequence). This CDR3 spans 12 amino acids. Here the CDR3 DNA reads TGTGCCAGTAGTGGCCTCACCGGGGAGCTGTTTTTT. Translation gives CASSGLTGELFF.